The clone carrying this T cell receptor beta chain was found many times. As yet, its antigen is unknown. This record belongs to a study of CD8 T cells in ankylosing spondylitis. The CDR3 has 14 amino acids. Trimming cost V 4 bases and J 5 bases; bases outside gene matches: 4. The germline gives CDR1 SGHNT, CDR2 YYREEE (reference sequence). Study-level findings and limits: What seemed typical of ankylosing spondylitis blood was a TCR beta motif built from under 10 highly homologous variants. CD8+ cells made up the disease-linked clones, which were relatively rare in peripheral blood.

Each CDR3 protein gets one entry after TCRdb re-called the 5' RACE reads with MiXCR. The sample holds approximately 220,000 distinct CDR3 sequences; 10% are singletons and the top ten take 21%. This chain connects TRBV5-4 to TRBJ2-3; 10 bases agree with TRBD1. The sequencing sample was made of blood, either unsorted or a sorted T cell fraction (not recorded which). This receptor was taken from a male donor with ankylosing spondylitis or in good health (not recorded which). DNA for the CDR3: TGTGCCAGCAGCCGGGACAGGGGTCAAGATACGCAGTATTTT. Translating gives CASSRDRGQDTQYF.